A selection of T cell receptor beta chains follows, all from one sample in a study of blood T cells in healthy people across ages. TCRdb re-called the 5' RACE reads through MiXCR, storing one row per CDR3 protein. The table records some 760,000 distinct CDR3 sequences, about 25% of them present only once. The sample was also linked to a second study, of T cells of mothers and their children.

The sample taken for sequencing was blood. The receptors were sampled from a boy between 10 and 17 years old in good health. The CDR3 runs from the conserved cysteine through the conserved F or W. D genes are given only for firm matches. Only some rows state a clone size, as once, few, many or a class for expanded clones.

NA	NA	TRBJ2-5	TRBV21-1	TGTGCCAGCAGCAAGGGGGGCGGGCCCGGATTCCAAGAGACCCAGTACTTC	CASSKGGGPGFQETQYF
NA	TRBD1	TRBJ2-1	TRBV3-1	TGTGCCAGCAGACAGACAGGGTACTCCTACAATGAGCAGTTCTTC	CASRQTGYSYNEQFF
NA	NA	TRBJ2-7	TRBV14	TGTGCCAGCAGCCCATCCTTCGACTATCCCTTTGGAGGGGAGCAGTACTTC	CASSPSFDYPFGGEQYF
NA	NA	TRBJ1-2	TRBV28	TGTGCCAGCACTACGGACAGCAGTACCCCTTACTTTGGCTACACCTTC	CASTTDSSTPYFGYTF
few	TRBD2	TRBJ2-3	TRBV5-6	TGTGCCAGCAGCCCGTTGGGGGGGAGCACAGATACGCAGTATTTT	CASSPLGGSTDTQYF
few	TRBD2	TRBJ2-7	TRBV20-1	TGCAGTGCTAGACCCACTCCTGGCGGGGGGACCTACGAGCAGTACTTC	CSARPTPGGGTYEQYF
few	TRBD2	TRBJ2-7	TRBV4-1	TGCGCCAGCAGCCAAGATTTAATGGGACTAGCAGTGCAGTACTTC	CASSQDLMGLAVQYF
NA	TRBD1	TRBJ1-2	TRBV29-1	TGCAGCGTTGGGGGGACAGACCCTTACTATGGCTACACCTTC	CSVGGTDPYYGYTF
few	NA	TRBJ1-4	TRBV7-8	TGTGCCAGCAGCTCCCAGGACACTAATGAAAAACTGTTTTTT	CASSSQDTNEKLFF
few	TRBD2	TRBJ2-5	TRBV3-1	TGTGCCAGCAGCGAGGGGACTAGCATGGAAGAGACCCAGTACTTC	CASSEGTSMEETQYF
NA	TRBD2	TRBJ2-5	TRBV28	TGTGCCAGCAACGGGAGGGCCAGGGAGACCCAGTACTTC	CASNGRARETQYF
NA	TRBD1	TRBJ2-5	TRBV2	TGTGCCAGCAGTACCGGGACAGGGACCCTTCAAGAGACCCAGTACTTC	CASSTGTGTLQETQYF
few	TRBD1	TRBJ2-7	TRBV5-1	TGCGCCAGCAGCTTCCGGACAGGGAGGAAGGAAGTCTACGAGCAGTACTTC	CASSFRTGRKEVYEQYF
NA	TRBD1	TRBJ2-5	TRBV11-1	TGTGCCAGCAGCGTGCAGGGGGCGATCCCCAAAGAGACCCAGTACTTC	CASSVQGAIPKETQYF
few	NA	TRBJ2-5	TRBV5-1	TGCGCCAGTATGGACTCCCTCCAAGAGACCCAGTACTTC	CASMDSLQETQYF
few	NA	TRBJ2-3	TRBV5-1	TGCGCCAGCAGCTTGGCCTTGGTCGGGGGGCCACCAGATACGCAGTATTTT	CASSLALVGGPPDTQYF
NA	NA	TRBJ1-4	TRBV3-1	TGTGCCAGCAGCCAGGACGGGAATGAAAAACTGTTTTTT	CASSQDGNEKLFF
few	NA	TRBJ2-5	TRBV28	TGTGCCAGCAGTTTGGGAAGCCACTCGGGGGAGACCCAGTACTTC	CASSLGSHSGETQYF
few	NA	TRBJ2-5	TRBV19	TGTGCCAGTAGTATGGGCAGGGGATGGGAGACCCAGTACTTC	CASSMGRGWETQYF
few	TRBD1	TRBJ2-7	TRBV28	TGTGCCAGCAGTTACAGGGGGCCATACGAGCAGTACTTC	CASSYRGPYEQYF
few	NA	TRBJ2-1	TRBV7-8	TGTGCCAGCAGCTTAGCGGTTTGGAGGGAGCAGTTCTTC	CASSLAVWREQFF
NA	NA	TRBJ2-4	TRBV27	TGTGCCAGCAGTGTAACAGTAGCCAAAAACATTCAGTACTTC	CASSVTVAKNIQYF
few	NA	TRBJ2-7	TRBV11-3	TGTGCCAGCAGCTTTGTAAGTGGCGGCGGAGGCGAGCAGTACTTC	CASSFVSGGGGEQYF
NA	TRBD1	TRBJ2-1	TRBV9	TGTGCCAGCAGCGCACCCCCGACAGGGTACAATGAGCAGTTCTTC	CASSAPPTGYNEQFF
few	NA	TRBJ2-5	TRBV3-1	TGTGCCAGCAGCCAAGATTCGAGATGGGAGACCCAGTACTTC	CASSQDSRWETQYF
few	TRBD2	TRBJ2-5	TRBV20-1	TGCAGTGCTAGAGGGGGGGGACTAGCGGATCAAGAGACCCAGTACTTC	CSARGGGLADQETQYF
few	NA	TRBJ1-2	TRBV12-3/TRBV12-4	TGTGCCAGCACCCCGGACCAATATGGCTACACCTTC	CASTPDQYGYTF
once	NA	TRBJ1-2	TRBV6-5	TGTGCCAGCAGTTACCAGTGGGGCTACACCTTC	CASSYQWGYTF
NA	TRBD2	TRBJ2-7	TRBV6-4	TGTGCCAGCAGTGACTTACGCCGGAGTAGCGGGGAACGCTACGAGCAGTACTTC	CASSDLRRSSGERYEQYF
NA	NA	TRBJ1-2	TRBV11-2	TGTGCCAGCAGCTTAGATCTAGATGGCTACACCTTC	CASSLDLDGYTF
NA	NA	TRBJ2-7	TRBV7-9	TGTGCCAGCAGCCCCTGGGGCGGAGCCTCCTACGAGCAGTACTTC	CASSPWGGASYEQYF
NA	TRBD1	TRBJ1-2	TRBV27	TGTGCCAGCAGTTTTCCCACTCAGGGGGGAAGCTATGGCTACACCTTC	CASSFPTQGGSYGYTF
NA	TRBD1	TRBJ2-3	TRBV29-1	TGCAGCGTTGAGGACAGGGGAAGTACAGATACGCAGTATTTT	CSVEDRGSTDTQYF